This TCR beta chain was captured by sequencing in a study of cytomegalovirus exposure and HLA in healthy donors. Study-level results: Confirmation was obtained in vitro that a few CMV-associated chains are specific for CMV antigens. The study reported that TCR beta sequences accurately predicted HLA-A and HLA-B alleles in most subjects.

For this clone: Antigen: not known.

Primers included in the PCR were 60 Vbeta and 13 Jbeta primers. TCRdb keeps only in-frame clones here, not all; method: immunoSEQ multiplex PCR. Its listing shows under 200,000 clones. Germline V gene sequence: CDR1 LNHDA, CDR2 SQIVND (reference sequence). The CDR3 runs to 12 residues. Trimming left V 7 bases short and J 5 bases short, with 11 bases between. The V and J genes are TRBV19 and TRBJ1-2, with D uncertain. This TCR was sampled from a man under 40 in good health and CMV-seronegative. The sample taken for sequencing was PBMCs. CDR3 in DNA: TGTGCCAGTATTGAGGAATCATATGGCTACACCTTC. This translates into CASIEESYGYTF.